A selection of T cell receptor beta chains follows, all from one sample in a study of sequential checkpoint blockade in melanoma. The protocol was immunoSEQ multiplex PCR, while the TCRdb copy is restricted to in-frame clones and leaves out a portion. The sample has over 9,500 clones; roughly two thirds are singletons. The source material was CD8+ T cells sorted from blood (inferred from file names), sampled from a patient given nivolumab and ipilimumab in sequence. Source of these receptors: a human donor with melanoma. Each CDR3 is given with its conserved first and last residue. Fields, in order: V gene, clone size, D gene, J gene, CDR3 DNA, CDR3 protein. The D gene is left open where the match is weak. Some rows mark clone size as missing; the rest say once, few, many or name a class of expanded clone.

v_gene: TRBV19
abundance: -
d_gene: TRBD2
j_gene: TRBJ2-3
CDR3nt: TGTGCCAGTAGTCTAACTAGCGGGGCAGATACGCAGTATTTT
CDR3aa: CASSLTSGADTQYF

v_gene: TRBV2
abundance: -
d_gene: -
j_gene: TRBJ1-6
CDR3nt: TGTGCCAGCATCCGGGTCGACAGTAATTCACCCCTCCACTTT
CDR3aa: CASIRVDSNSPLHF

v_gene: TRBV14
abundance: -
d_gene: -
j_gene: TRBJ2-5
CDR3nt: TGTGCCAGCAGCCAAGAAACTATTACCCAGTACTTC
CDR3aa: CASSQETITQYF

v_gene: TRBV7-8
abundance: -
d_gene: -
j_gene: TRBJ1-5
CDR3nt: TGTGCCAGCAGCTTAGGGGGGGAAAATAGCAATCAGCCCCAGCATTTT
CDR3aa: CASSLGGENSNQPQHF

v_gene: TRBV28
abundance: -
d_gene: -
j_gene: TRBJ2-2
CDR3nt: TGTGCCAGCACAGGGTTGTGGACCGGGGAGCTGTTTTTT
CDR3aa: CASTGLWTGELFF

v_gene: TRBV4-1
abundance: -
d_gene: TRBD2
j_gene: TRBJ2-3
CDR3nt: TGCGCCAGCAGCCAAGGCCGGGGGGCAGATACGCAGTATTTT
CDR3aa: CASSQGRGADTQYF

v_gene: TRBV19
abundance: few
d_gene: TRBD1
j_gene: TRBJ1-2
CDR3nt: TGTGCCAGTACGAAGACAGGGGAGGATGGCTACACCTTC
CDR3aa: CASTKTGEDGYTF

v_gene: TRBV7-9
abundance: -
d_gene: TRBD2
j_gene: TRBJ2-2
CDR3nt: TGTGCCAGCAGCTTAGTGGCGGGGGGCGAGACCACCGGGGAGCTGTTTTTT
CDR3aa: CASSLVAGGETTGELFF

v_gene: TRBV29-1
abundance: -
d_gene: TRBD2
j_gene: TRBJ2-7
CDR3nt: TGCAGCGTTGAAGGGTCCTTAGCGGGAGGTCTCTACGAGCAGTACTTC
CDR3aa: CSVEGSLAGGLYEQYF

v_gene: TRBV30
abundance: -
d_gene: -
j_gene: TRBJ1-4
CDR3nt: TGTGCCTGGACCCCCGCAACTAATGAAAAACTGTTTTTT
CDR3aa: CAWTPATNEKLFF

v_gene: TRBV5-5
abundance: few
d_gene: -
j_gene: TRBJ2-2
CDR3nt: TGTGCCAGCAGCCTTGGACGGACAAACACCGGGGAGCTGTTTTTT
CDR3aa: CASSLGRTNTGELFF

v_gene: TRBV12-5
abundance: few
d_gene: -
j_gene: TRBJ1-3
CDR3nt: TGTGCTAGTGGCACTACTATCTCTGGAAACACCATATATTTT
CDR3aa: CASGTTISGNTIYF

v_gene: TRBV7-6
abundance: -
d_gene: TRBD2
j_gene: TRBJ2-7
CDR3nt: TGTGCCAGCAGCTTAGCGGGCGGGAGCGCGCCCGAGCAGTACTTC
CDR3aa: CASSLAGGSAPEQYF

v_gene: TRBV28
abundance: -
d_gene: -
j_gene: TRBJ2-1
CDR3nt: TGTGCCAGCAGTGGAGTACTCGGAGGGCCGGGTAATGAGCAGTTCTTC
CDR3aa: CASSGVLGGPGNEQFF

v_gene: TRBV2
abundance: -
d_gene: -
j_gene: TRBJ1-2
CDR3nt: TGTGCCAGCAGCTTGGACAGAATAGCTAACTATGGCTACACCTTC
CDR3aa: CASSLDRIANYGYTF

v_gene: TRBV2
abundance: -
d_gene: -
j_gene: TRBJ2-7
CDR3nt: TGTGCCAGCAGTGAGACTCGGACAAGTACCTACGAGCAGTACTTC
CDR3aa: CASSETRTSTYEQYF

v_gene: TRBV16
abundance: medium-sized
d_gene: TRBD2
j_gene: TRBJ2-7
CDR3nt: TGTGCCAGCAGCCAATCGGGGGGGGACGAGCAGTACTTC
CDR3aa: CASSQSGGDEQYF

v_gene: TRBV5-8
abundance: -
d_gene: -
j_gene: TRBJ1-5
CDR3nt: TGTGCCAGCAGCTTGGATCCCGATGACAGATACAATCAGCCCCAGCATTTT
CDR3aa: CASSLDPDDRYNQPQHF

v_gene: TRBV7-8
abundance: -
d_gene: TRBD2
j_gene: TRBJ2-1
CDR3nt: TGTGCCAGCAGCCCAGGGACTAGGGGGAGCAATGAGCAGTTCTTC
CDR3aa: CASSPGTRGSNEQFF

v_gene: TRBV19
abundance: -
d_gene: TRBD1
j_gene: TRBJ2-1
CDR3nt: TGTGCCAGTAGTGGGGACAGTGACGAGCAGTTCTTC
CDR3aa: CASSGDSDEQFF

v_gene: TRBV5-1
abundance: -
d_gene: TRBD2
j_gene: TRBJ2-1
CDR3nt: TGCGCCAGCAGCTTGGGGGAGGCCCTAGCGGGAGATGAGCAGTTCTTC
CDR3aa: CASSLGEALAGDEQFF

v_gene: TRBV7-3
abundance: few
d_gene: TRBD2
j_gene: TRBJ2-1
CDR3nt: TGTGCCAGCAGCTTGGGGACTAGCGGGACCAATGAGCAGTTCTTC
CDR3aa: CASSLGTSGTNEQFF

v_gene: TRBV28
abundance: -
d_gene: TRBD2
j_gene: TRBJ2-7
CDR3nt: TGTGCCAGCAGACAAAGCGGGACCATCTACGAGCAGTACTTC
CDR3aa: CASRQSGTIYEQYF